Described below is a single T cell receptor (beta chain) sequence and its context. Baseline was the first blood sampling point, followed by cycle 4 day 1 and cycle 7 day 1. This sample was taken from a study of OX40 agonist ivuxolimab in advanced cancers. Sequencing was performed with immunoSEQ multiplex PCR; in TCRdb, only in-frame clones are kept and a portion is missing. This table holds some 57,000 clones, about nine tenths found once. CDR3 length: 14 residues. Germline CDR1 is SNHLY and CDR2 is FYNNEI. V shed 7 bases and J shed 2 bases, with 12 bases lying between them. This TCR derives from an adult with an advanced solid tumor such as melanoma, head and neck, liver or kidney cancer. The rearrangement uses TRBV2 and TRBJ2-1, with D maybe TRBD1 (5 bases). The input for sequencing was CD4+ or CD8+ T cells sorted from blood, taken in a trial of the OX40 agonist ivuxolimab. The CDR3 here is CASTPGWAYNEQFF. CDR3 bases: TGTGCCAGCACCCCAGGGTGGGCCTACAATGAGCAGTTCTTC.